What follows are 29 T cell receptor beta chains derived from one specimen sequenced in a study of shared clonotypes between healthy human individuals. Measured with immunoSEQ multiplex PCR; TCRdb has only the in-frame clones, and not every one. The table records around 450,000 clones, 75% to 85% of them present only once. The sample consisted of PBMCs. All receptors come from a woman aged 40 to 50 in good health. Some clones in this sample may be carry-over from other donors' samples.

CDR3 amino acids: CASSQDQTGSTDTQYF. CDR3 nucleotides: TGCGCCAGCAGCCAAGATCAAACGGGGAGCACAGATACGCAGTATTTT. The gene calls are TRBV4-3 and TRBJ2-3; D perhaps matches TRBD2 (5 bases). CDR1 LGHNA and CDR2 YSLEER come from the germline V gene. The CDR3 length is 16 residues. V was pared by 0 bases and J by 0 bases, with 10 bases between.

The V call is TRBV19, the J call TRBJ1-3; D perhaps matches TRBD1 (5 bases). Trimming took off 4 bases at V and 0 bases at J, with 10 bases between the two ends. This CDR3 contains 15 residues. Germline CDR1 reads LNHDA; CDR2 reads SQIVND (reference sequence). CDR3: CASSTRGSSGNTIYF. The CDR3 DNA reads TGTGCCAGTAGTACGAGGGGTTCCTCTGGAAACACCATATATTTT.

The chain carries TRBV9 and TRBJ2-7; D unresolved. Trimming removed 3 bases from V and 6 bases from J, with 10 bases in between. CDR1 SGDLS and CDR2 YYNGEE come from the germline V gene. This CDR3 contains 12 residues. Written as DNA, the CDR3 is TGTGCCAGCAGCGCGAGCGCAGGCGAGCAGTACTTC. This gives the protein CASSASAGEQYF.

The chain joins TRBV27 to TRBJ2-5; 8 bases match TRBD2. The DNA end is more similar to TRBJ2-7, so the J call may be wrong. The CDR3 runs 16 residues. Germline V gene data show CDR1 as MNHEY and CDR2 as SMNVEV (reference sequence). CDR3 protein: CASSFLASGLSYEQYF. The CDR3 nucleotides read TGTGCCAGCAGTTTTCTGGCTAGCGGGCTCTCCTACGAGCAGTACTTC.

The CDR3 loop is CASTTENYEQYF. Here the CDR3 DNA reads TGTGCCAGCACCACTGAGAACTACGAGCAGTACTTC. The rearrangement links TRBV25-1 to TRBJ2-5; D is unclear. The DNA end lines up better with TRBJ2-7; the J call may be wrong. CDR1 and CDR2 (germline): MGHDK, SYGVNS. The CDR3 is made up of 12 amino acids.

The chain combines TRBV30 with TRBJ2-6, with D maybe TRBD1 (5 bases). CDR3 length equals 15 residues. Trimming pared 8 bases from V and 1 base from J, leaving 15 bases between. Per the germline V gene, CDR1 is GTSNPN and CDR2 is SVGIG (reference sequence). CDR3 coding DNA: TGTGCCAGCCCCCGCCAGGGTTCTGGGGCCAACGTCCTGACTTTC. Protein product: CASPRQGSGANVLTF.

CDR3 loop: CASRFSGRSYNEQFF. The CDR3 nucleotides are TGCGCCAGCAGATTCAGCGGGAGGTCCTACAATGAGCAGTTCTTC. The V gene is TRBV5-1, the J gene TRBJ2-1; 9 bases agree with TRBD2. Trimming cost V 5 bases and J 1 base; bases outside gene matches: 4. The CDR3 consists of 15 residues. Germline values: CDR1 SGHRS, CDR2 YFSETQ.

The V call is TRBV5-6, the J call TRBJ2-1, with D possibly matching TRBD1 (6 bases). Trimming stripped 2 bases from V and 4 bases from J, with 10 bases between. CDR1 is SGHDT, CDR2 YYEEEE, per germline. The CDR3 is 14 amino acids. CDR3 residues: CASSLRGTYNEQFF. As DNA, the CDR3 is TGTGCCAGCAGCTTAAGGGGGACATACAATGAGCAGTTCTTC.

CDR3 residues: CASSRQGNQPQHF. The CDR3 DNA sequence: TGTGCCAGCAGTCGACAGGGCAATCAGCCCCAGCATTTT. This chain joins TRBV27 and TRBJ1-5; a weak D match, TRBD1 (6 bases). V shed 5 bases and J shed 2 bases, with 7 bases lying between them. Germline loops: CDR1 MNHEY, CDR2 SMNVEV (reference sequence). The CDR3 contains 13 residues.

V gene TRBV25-1 combines with J gene TRBJ1-2; tentatively, D is TRBD1 (6 bases). The CDR3 is 14 residues long. V shed 1 base and J shed 5 bases, with 11 bases lying between them. The germline V gene has CDR1 MGHDK and CDR2 SYGVNS. CDR3 DNA: TGTGCCAGCAGTGAATCGGGCAGGGGTTATGGCTACACCTTC. Translated, it gives CASSESGRGYGYTF.

The chain uses TRBV28 and TRBJ2-2; D ambiguous. The CDR3 totals 12 residues. The V end lost 2 bases, the J end lost 9 bases, and 7 bases lay between the germline ends. Germline V gene sequence: CDR1 MDHEN, CDR2 SYDVKM. CDR3 in DNA: TGTGCCAGCAGTTTAGGCCCCTGGGAGCTGTTTTTT. It translates to CASSLGPWELFF.

The chain links TRBV5-1 to TRBJ1-2; the D gene is possibly TRBD1 (5 bases). V was cut by 4 bases and J by 5 bases, with 24 bases left in between. This CDR3 has 17 amino acids. From germline, CDR1 is SGHRS and CDR2 YFSETQ. CDR3 protein: CASSMDGPRGAGYGYTF. The CDR3 region has the DNA TGCGCCAGCAGCATGGACGGTCCACGGGGCGCGGGGTATGGCTACACCTTC.

This chain connects TRBV5-6 to TRBJ1-3; D uncertain. From germline, CDR1 is SGHDT and CDR2 YYEEEE. Trimming pared 3 bases from V and 0 bases from J, leaving 7 bases between. This CDR3 comprises 14 residues. The CDR3 is CASSSLRSGNTIYF. CDR3 nucleotide sequence: TGTGCCAGCAGCTCCCTTCGCTCTGGAAACACCATATATTTT.

The chain links TRBV18 to TRBJ2-3; 7 bases map to TRBD2. With V trimmed by 3 bases and J by 0 bases, 9 bases remained unmatched. CDR3 size: 17 residues. Germline CDR1 is KGHSH and CDR2 is LQKENI. In DNA, the CDR3 is TGTGCCAGCTCACCGAGTAGCGGGCCCACTAGCACAGATACGCAGTATTTT. It codes for CASSPSSGPTSTDTQYF.

This clone was seen only a few times. The V gene is TRBV2, the J gene TRBJ2-1; 7 bases are a match to TRBD2. V dropped 8 bases and J dropped 2; count of bases not matched to a gene: 9. The CDR3 totals 15 residues. Germline V gives CDR1 SNHLY, CDR2 FYNNEI. Here the CDR3 reads CASAILADPYNEQFF. As DNA, the CDR3 is TGTGCCAGCGCCATTCTAGCGGACCCCTACAATGAGCAGTTCTTC.

The CDR3 is CASSPQGGGGETQYF. CDR3 bases: TGTGCCAGCTCACCACAGGGCGGAGGGGGAGAGACCCAGTACTTC. V usage is TRBV18 and J usage is TRBJ2-5; perhaps D is TRBD1 or TRBD2 (6 bases each). Trimming took off 1 base at V and 4 bases at J, with 13 bases between the two ends. CDR3 length equals 15 residues. CDR1 is KGHSH and CDR2 is LQKENI in the germline V gene.

The chain carries TRBV10-3 and TRBJ2-3; D not resolved. With 5 bases removed from V and 4 bases from J, the gap between germline ends came to 7 bases. The V gene's germline CDR1 is ENHRY and CDR2 SYGVKD. The length of the CDR3 is 12 residues. The CDR3 loop is CAISQVADTQYF. CDR3 nucleotide sequence: TGTGCCATCAGTCAGGTAGCAGATACGCAGTATTTT.

Comment on this clone: This CDR3 fails to terminate in the conserved phenylalanine or tryptophan, so it likely reflects a read error. The chain joins TRBV29-1 to TRBJ1-1; 8 bases fit TRBD1. With 7 bases clipped from V and 0 bases from J, the junction kept 4 bases outside the gene matches. Germline V gene data show CDR1 as SQVTM and CDR2 as ANQGSEA. This CDR3 comprises 13 residues. CDR3 nucleotides: TGCAGCGCAGGACAGGGAATGAACACTGAAGCTTTCTCT. Amino acid sequence: CSAGQGMNTEAFS.

V and J are TRBV7-2 and TRBJ1-2; TRBD1 agrees at 11 bases. Germline CDR1 reads SGHTA; CDR2 reads FQGNSA. CDR3 length: 15 residues. The trim removed 2 bases at V and 4 bases at J, leaving 3 bases unmatched. CDR3 DNA sequence: TGTGCCAGCAGCTTAAGGGACAGGGGGACCTATGGCTACACCTTC. It specifies CASSLRDRGTYGYTF.

The rearrangement links TRBV6-5 to TRBJ1-3, with TRBD1 matching over 7 bases. The V segment lost 2 bases and the J segment 3 bases; nucleotides outside the gene matches: 1. This CDR3 has 14 amino acids. Germline CDR1 reads MNHEY; CDR2 reads SVGAGI. The CDR3 sequence: CASSYDRDGNTIYF. The CDR3 coding sequence is TGTGCCAGCAGTTACGACAGGGATGGAAACACCATATATTTT.

The count of this clone is one. V gene TRBV7-9 combines with J gene TRBJ2-1, with D perhaps TRBD1 or TRBD2 (5 bases each). In germline, CDR1 is SEHNR, CDR2 FQNEAQ (reference sequence). The V and J ends lost 4 bases and 10 bases respectively, with 23 bases between them. The CDR3 extends over 16 amino acids. CDR3 in amino acids: CASSSTQGPGRLEQFF. The CDR3 coding sequence is TGTGCCAGCAGCTCAACCCAGGGACCCGGTCGACTCGAGCAGTTCTTC.

This chain connects TRBV2 to TRBJ2-5, with 12 bases matching TRBD2. The J call may be mistaken, given a closer DNA end match to TRBJ2-7. The germline gives CDR1 SNHLY, CDR2 FYNNEI. This CDR3 spans 15 amino acids. The CDR3, as DNA: TGTGCCAGCAGTGAGCTAGCGGGAGGGCCCTACGAGCAGTACTTC. Its translation: CASSELAGGPYEQYF.

The V gene is TRBV5-1, the J gene TRBJ2-7; TRBD1 is a possible D gene (6 bases). Germline V lookup: CDR1 SGHRS, CDR2 YFSETQ. This CDR3 is built from 14 residues. V was shortened by 3 bases and J by 5 bases, with 15 bases between the two germline ends. CDR3 protein: CASSSQQGSDEQYF. The CDR3 DNA is TGCGCCAGCAGCTCACAACAGGGTTCAGACGAGCAGTACTTC. The whole variable domain, filled in from reference TRBV5-1 and TRBJ2-7, reads KAGVTQTPRYLIKTRGQQVTLSCSPISGHRSVSWYQQTPGQGLQFLFEYFSETQRNKGNFPGRFSGRQFSNSRSEMNVSTLELGDSALYLCASSSQQGSDEQYFGPGTRLTVT.

The V gene is TRBV6-5, the J gene TRBJ1-1; D is unclear. Trimming removed 7 bases from V and 1 base from J, with 10 bases in between. Germline lookup yields CDR1 MNHEY and CDR2 SVGAGI. CDR3 length equals 13 residues. Written as DNA, the CDR3 is TGTGCCAGCAAGGGCAGTTGGAACACTGAAGCTTTCTTT. It translates to CASKGSWNTEAFF.

This clone occurred once. The chain links TRBV28 to TRBJ2-7; 10 nucleotides align to TRBD2. The germline V gene has CDR1 MDHEN and CDR2 SYDVKM. The ends lost 6 bases at V and 5 bases at J; junction bases unmatched: 13. The CDR3 totals 16 residues. CDR3 residues: CASSSPSGSVLDEQYF. DNA for the CDR3: TGTGCCAGCAGCTCCCCTAGCGGGAGCGTTCTCGACGAGCAGTACTTC.

Only a few counts were recorded for this clone. The chain has TRBV11-2 and TRBJ2-1, with TRBD2 matching 9 bases. Germline CDR1 SGHAT, CDR2 FQNNGV. The CDR3 has 16 residues. V was clipped by 4 bases and J by 4 bases; unmatched bases: 8. The CDR3 loop is CASSSLSGSTYNEQFF. CDR3 nucleotides: TGTGCCAGCAGCTCCCTTAGCGGGAGTACGTACAATGAGCAGTTCTTC.

This clone has more than one count but fewer than ten. The V gene is TRBV4-2, the J gene TRBJ2-3, with D possibly TRBD1 on 5 matching bases. V was clipped by 1 base and J by 1 base, with 12 bases between them. Per germline, CDR1 LGHNA and CDR2 YNFKEQ. CDR3 length equals 16 residues. CDR3: CASSQVKWGRTDTQYF. CDR3 in DNA: TGTGCCAGCAGCCAAGTTAAGTGGGGCCGCACAGATACGCAGTATTTT.

Worth noting for this clone: A far larger clone is one nucleotide away, so this likely arose from a read error. Other DNA variants within this sample encode the same CDR3. V and J are TRBV11-2 and TRBJ2-3; 7 positions agree with TRBD2. The germline V gene encodes CDR1 SGHAT and CDR2 FQNNGV. The length of the CDR3 is 16 residues. The CDR3 loop reads CASSLLRDYSTDTQYF. As DNA, the CDR3 is TGTGCCAGCAGCCTACTCCGGGACTACAGCACAGATACACAGTATTTT.

V is TRBV7-8 and J is TRBJ2-7; TRBD1 matches at 7 bases. Germline V gene sequence: CDR1 SGHVS, CDR2 FQNEAQ. V lost 5 bases and J lost 3; bases outside the gene matches: 7. CDR3 size: 14 residues. The CDR3 spells CASSLDREIYEQYF. Here the CDR3 DNA reads TGTGCCAGCAGCCTAGACAGGGAAATCTACGAGCAGTACTTC.